The clone carrying this T cell receptor beta chain was seen only a few times. This table comes from immunoSEQ multiplex PCR, and its TCRdb copy is limited to in-frame clones, with some not included. The sample lists 65,000 to 95,000 clones; around 80% were seen once. This CDR3 has 12 amino acids. Trimming shortened V by 3 bases and J by 8 bases, and 8 bases separated the two germline ends. This record comes from a study of blood T cell repertoires in COVID-19. Sequenced input: peripheral blood. This TCR derives from a man aged 60-69 years with COVID-19, enrolled during active disease. The chain carries TRBV12-3 or TRBV12-4 and TRBJ1-3; the D gene is possibly TRBD1 (5 bases). Here the CDR3 reads CASSLGGDTIYF. CDR3 nucleotides: TGTGCCAGCAGTTTGGGGGGGGACACCATATATTTT.